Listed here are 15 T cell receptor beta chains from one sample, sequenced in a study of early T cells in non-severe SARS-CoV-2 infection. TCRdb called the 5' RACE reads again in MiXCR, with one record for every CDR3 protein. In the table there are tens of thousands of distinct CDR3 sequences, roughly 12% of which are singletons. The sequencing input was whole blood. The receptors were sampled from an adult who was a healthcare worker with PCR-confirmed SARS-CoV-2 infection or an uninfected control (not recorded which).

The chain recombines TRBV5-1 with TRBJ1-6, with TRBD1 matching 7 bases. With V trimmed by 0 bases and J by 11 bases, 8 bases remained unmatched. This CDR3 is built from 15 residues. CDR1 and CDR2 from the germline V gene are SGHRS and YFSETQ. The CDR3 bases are TGCGCCAGCAGCTTGGGGGACAGAGAAAGAACACCCCTCCACTTT. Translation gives CASSLGDRERTPLHF.

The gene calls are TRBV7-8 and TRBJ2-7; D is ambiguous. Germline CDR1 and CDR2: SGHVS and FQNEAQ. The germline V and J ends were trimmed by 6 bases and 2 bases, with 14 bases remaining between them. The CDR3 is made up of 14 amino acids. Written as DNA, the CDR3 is TGTGCCAGCAGTTCCAGGATGAATCCCTACGAGCAGTACTTC. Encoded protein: CASSSRMNPYEQYF. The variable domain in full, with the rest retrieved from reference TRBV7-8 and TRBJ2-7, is GAGVSQSPRYKVAKRGQDVALRCDPISGHVSLFWYQQALGQGPEFLTYFQNEAQLDKSGLPSDRFFAERPEGSVSTLKIQRTQQEDSAVYLCASSSRMNPYEQYFGPGTRLTVT.

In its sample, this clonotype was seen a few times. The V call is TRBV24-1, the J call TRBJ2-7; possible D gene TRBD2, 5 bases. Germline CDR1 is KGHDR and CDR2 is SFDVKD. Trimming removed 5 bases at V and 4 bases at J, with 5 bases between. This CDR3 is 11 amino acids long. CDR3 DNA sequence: TGTGCCACCAGTGGAGGGTACGAGCAGTACTTC. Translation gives CATSGGYEQYF.

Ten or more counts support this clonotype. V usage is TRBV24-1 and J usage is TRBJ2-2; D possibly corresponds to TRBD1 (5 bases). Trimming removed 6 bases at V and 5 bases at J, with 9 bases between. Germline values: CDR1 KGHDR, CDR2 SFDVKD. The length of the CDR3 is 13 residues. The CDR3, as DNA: TGTGCCACCAGTCGTAGGGGAACCGGGGAGCTGTTTTTT. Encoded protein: CATSRRGTGELFF.

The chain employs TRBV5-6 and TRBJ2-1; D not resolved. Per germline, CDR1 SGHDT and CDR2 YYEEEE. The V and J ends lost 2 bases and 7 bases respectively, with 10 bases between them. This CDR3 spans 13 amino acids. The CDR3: CASSFVQTNEQFF. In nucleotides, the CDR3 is TGTGCCAGCAGCTTCGTCCAGACTAATGAGCAGTTCTTC.

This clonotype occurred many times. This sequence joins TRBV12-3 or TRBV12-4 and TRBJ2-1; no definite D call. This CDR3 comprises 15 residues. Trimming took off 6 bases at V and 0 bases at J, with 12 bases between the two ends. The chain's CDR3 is CASRRRLSSYNEQFF. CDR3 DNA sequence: TGTGCCAGCAGACGGAGATTAAGCTCCTACAATGAGCAGTTCTTC.

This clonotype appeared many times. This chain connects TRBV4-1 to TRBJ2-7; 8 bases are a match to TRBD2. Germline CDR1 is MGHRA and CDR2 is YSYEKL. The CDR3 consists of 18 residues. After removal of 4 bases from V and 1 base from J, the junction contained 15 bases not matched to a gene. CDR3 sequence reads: CASSPQRQSGSFSYEQYF. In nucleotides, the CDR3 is TGCGCCAGCAGCCCACAGAGACAAAGCGGGAGCTTTTCCTACGAGCAGTACTTC.

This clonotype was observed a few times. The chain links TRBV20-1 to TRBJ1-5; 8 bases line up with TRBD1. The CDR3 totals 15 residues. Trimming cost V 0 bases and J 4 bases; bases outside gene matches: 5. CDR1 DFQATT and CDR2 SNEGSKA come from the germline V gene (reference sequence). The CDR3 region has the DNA TGCAGTGCTAGAGATCCGGGACAGGATAATCAGCCCCAGCATTTT. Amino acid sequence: CSARDPGQDNQPQHF.

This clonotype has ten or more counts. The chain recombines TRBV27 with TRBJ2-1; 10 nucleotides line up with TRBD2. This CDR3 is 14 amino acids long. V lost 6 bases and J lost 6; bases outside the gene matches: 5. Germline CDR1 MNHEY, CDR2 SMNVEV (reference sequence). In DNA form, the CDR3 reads TGTGCCAGCAGGAGGTCTAGCGGGAGCAATGAGCAGTTCTTC. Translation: CASRRSSGSNEQFF.

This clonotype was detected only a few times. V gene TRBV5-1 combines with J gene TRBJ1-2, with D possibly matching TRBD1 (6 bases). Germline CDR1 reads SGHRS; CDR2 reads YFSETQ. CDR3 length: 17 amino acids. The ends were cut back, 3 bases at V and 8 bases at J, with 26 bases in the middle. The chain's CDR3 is CASSSGALQGQSRGYTF. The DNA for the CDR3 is TGCGCCAGCAGCTCGGGGGCTTTGCAGGGCCAATCTCGGGGCTACACCTTC.

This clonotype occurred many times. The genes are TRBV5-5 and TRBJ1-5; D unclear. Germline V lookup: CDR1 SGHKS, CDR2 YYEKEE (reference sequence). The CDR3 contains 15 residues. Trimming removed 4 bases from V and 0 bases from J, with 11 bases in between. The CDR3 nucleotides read TGTGCCAGCAGCCCAATGGCGGGTAGCAATCAGCCCCAGCATTTT. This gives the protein CASSPMAGSNQPQHF.

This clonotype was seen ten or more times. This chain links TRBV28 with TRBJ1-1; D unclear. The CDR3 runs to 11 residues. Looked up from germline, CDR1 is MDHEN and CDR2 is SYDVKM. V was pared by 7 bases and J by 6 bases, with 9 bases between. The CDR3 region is CASKRGAEAFF. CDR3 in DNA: TGTGCCAGCAAACGAGGCGCTGAAGCTTTCTTT.

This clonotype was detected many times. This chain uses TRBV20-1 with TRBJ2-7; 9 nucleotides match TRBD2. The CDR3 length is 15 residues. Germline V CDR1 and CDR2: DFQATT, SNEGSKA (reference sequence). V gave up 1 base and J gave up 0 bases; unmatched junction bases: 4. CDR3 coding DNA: TGCAGTGCTAGAGGAAGCGGGAGGACCTCCTACGAGCAGTACTTC. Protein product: CSARGSGRTSYEQYF.

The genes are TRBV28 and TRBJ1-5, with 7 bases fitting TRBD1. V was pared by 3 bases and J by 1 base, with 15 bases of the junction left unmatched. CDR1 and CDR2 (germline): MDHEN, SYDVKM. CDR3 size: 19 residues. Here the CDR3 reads CASSFVRDSRRESNQPQHF. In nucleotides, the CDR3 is TGTGCCAGCAGTTTTGTAAGGGACAGCCGTAGAGAGAGCAATCAGCCCCAGCATTTT.

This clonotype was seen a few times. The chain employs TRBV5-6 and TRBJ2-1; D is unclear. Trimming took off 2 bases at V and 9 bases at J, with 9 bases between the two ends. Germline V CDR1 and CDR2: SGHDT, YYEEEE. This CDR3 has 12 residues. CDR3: CASSFNLGEQFF. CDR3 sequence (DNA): TGTGCCAGCAGCTTCAATCTGGGTGAGCAGTTCTTC.